This TCR beta chain stems from a study of Ad26.COV2.S vaccination and SARS-CoV-2 variants (dated by TCRdb to the early 2020s). Concerning the study at large: Vaccine-arm donors came from COV1001, a multicentre, randomized, double-blind, placebo-controlled phase I-IIa trial of Ad26.COV2.S in healthy adults. Dosing of Ad26.COV2.S was intramuscular, at either 5x10^10 or 1x10^11 viral particles, delivered as one shot or as two shots spaced 56 days apart. TCRbeta repertoire sequencing was used to assess the specificity and breadth of SARS-CoV-2-reactive T cell receptors after Ad26.COV2.S vaccination. The TCR-sequenced set comprised approximately 30 samples: some 19 Ad26.COV2.S vaccine recipients, 5 placebo recipients and 8 SARS-CoV-2 convalescent individuals. Trial participants were randomized into five groups of five, in which low-dose or high-dose Ad26.COV2.S was given once or twice, or placebo was given on both occasions. Blinding of investigators to trial group allocation was maintained during experiments and outcome assessment. General study outcomes and caveats: Comparing responses between vaccine doses or regimens was not something the study was powered to do. After vaccination, substantial breadth of spike-specific CD8+ and CD4+ T cell responses was reported. Ad26.COV2.S recipients had higher spike-specific TCR breadth than placebo recipients (P = 0.0014). Comparable non-spike TCR breadth was observed between vaccine and placebo recipients, consistent with only spike being contained in the vaccine. The authors noted that total T cell responses may have been underestimated by the TCR breadth and depth analyses.

The treatment or condition label here, explained by the study, means: around 19 received Ad26.COV2.S at low or high dose, single or two shots; 5 received placebo; per-sample allocation not given. For vaccine and placebo recipients, repertoires were sequenced using samples collected on day 63 after the first injection. Cohort 1b enrolled fewer than 30 adults aged 18-55 years at a single site in Boston, USA, between 29 July and 7 August 2020. Ad26.COV2.S was a replication-incompetent adenovirus type 26 vector expressing a prefusion-stabilized SARS-CoV-2 spike protein from the original Wuhan strain. V gives up 7 bases and J gives up 8 bases, and the segment between their germline ends measures 9 bases. The CDR3 runs 11 residues from the cysteine to the phenylalanine. Just the 33-base CDR3 DNA is kept, in frame starting at base 1. CDR1 MNHNY and CDR2 SVGAGI are derived from the germline V gene (reference sequence).

TCRbeta CDR3 regions were sequenced with the immunoSEQ Assay. After extraction, genomic DNA underwent amplification by bias-controlled multiplex PCR, followed by high-throughput sequencing. In the paper's pipeline: To quantify the absolute abundance of every unique TCRbeta CDR3 region, sequences were collapsed and filtered. T cell fraction was estimated by normalizing TCRbeta template counts to usable DNA, which was measured by amplifying reference genes present in all nucleated cells. Repertoire TCRs were annotated as SARS-CoV-2-specific when V gene, CDR3 amino acid sequence and J gene were exactly matched to a known reactive TCR set. MIRA supplied the reference SARS-CoV-2 TCR set, which was filtered for enrichment in COVID-19-positive ImmuneCODE repertoires so that public or cross-reactive TCRs were removed. Drawing on the MIRA antigens, annotated TCRs were analysed further at the level of specific ORF or position within ORF. Breadth was defined as the number of annotated unique rearrangements divided by the total number of unique productive rearrangements, and depth was defined as the summed frequency of the annotated unique rearrangements. TCR breadth was compared between groups using two-sided Wilcoxon rank-sum tests. The immuneACCESS repertoire file appears here via TCRdb, limited to in-frame rearrangements. These files lack a portion of the clones; in checked studies, under half of the deficit traces to unresolved V genes, and the cause of the others is not known. V, J and clone size derive from that table, while D and trimming were established from the DNA sequence. Counted in this sample were about 470,000 clones; about 92% of them appeared once. Roughly 3.9% of the sample is held by the ten biggest clonotypes.

On this clone: Its antigen is still unknown. Base qualities are not at hand, and no much larger clone is one base apart.

This TCR derives from a person between 18 and 60 years old who received the Ad26.COV2.S COVID-19 vaccine or a placebo. Material: peripheral blood, obtained in a trial of Ad26.COV2.S vaccine versus placebo. The chain couples TRBV6-6 to TRBJ2-1; there is no confident call for the D gene. In nucleotide form, the sequence is TGTGCCAGCACACAACAGCATGAGCAGTTCTTC. This codes for CASTQQHEQFF.